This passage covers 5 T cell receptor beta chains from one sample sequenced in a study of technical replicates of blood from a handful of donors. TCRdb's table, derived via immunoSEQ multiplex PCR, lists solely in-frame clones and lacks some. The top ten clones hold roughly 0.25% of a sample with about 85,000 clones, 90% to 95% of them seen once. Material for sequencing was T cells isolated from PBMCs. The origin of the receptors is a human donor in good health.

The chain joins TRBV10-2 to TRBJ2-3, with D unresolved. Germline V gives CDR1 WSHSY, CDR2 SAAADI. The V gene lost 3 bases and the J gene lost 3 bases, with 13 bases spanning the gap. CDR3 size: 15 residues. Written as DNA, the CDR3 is TGCGCCAGCAGTGATACCCTGGCCGGGACAGATACGCAGTATTTT. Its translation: CASSDTLAGTDTQYF.

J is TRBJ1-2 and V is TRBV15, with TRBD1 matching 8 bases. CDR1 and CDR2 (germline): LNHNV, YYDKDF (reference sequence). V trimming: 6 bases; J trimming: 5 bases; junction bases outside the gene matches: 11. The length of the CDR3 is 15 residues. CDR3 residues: CATRPGGPGRYGYTF. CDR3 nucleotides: TGTGCCACCAGACCAGGGGGCCCCGGGAGATATGGCTACACCTTC.

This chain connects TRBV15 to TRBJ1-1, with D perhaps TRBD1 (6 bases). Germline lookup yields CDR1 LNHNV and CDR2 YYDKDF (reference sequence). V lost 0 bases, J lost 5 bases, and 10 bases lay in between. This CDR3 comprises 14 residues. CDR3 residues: CATSREIRGTEAFF. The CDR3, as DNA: TGTGCCACCAGCAGAGAGATAAGGGGGACTGAAGCTTTCTTT. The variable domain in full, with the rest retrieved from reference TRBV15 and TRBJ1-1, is DAMVIQNPRYQVTQFGKPVTLSCSQTLNHNVMYWYQQKSSQAPKLLFHYYDKDFNNEADTPDNFQSRRPNTSFCFLDIRSPGLGDTAMYLCATSREIRGTEAFFGQGTRLTVV.

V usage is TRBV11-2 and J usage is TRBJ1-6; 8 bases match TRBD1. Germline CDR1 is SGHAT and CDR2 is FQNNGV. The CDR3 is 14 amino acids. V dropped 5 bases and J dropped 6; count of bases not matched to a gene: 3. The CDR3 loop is CASSGDRRNSPLHF. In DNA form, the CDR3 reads TGTGCCAGCAGCGGGGACAGGCGTAATTCACCCCTCCACTTT.

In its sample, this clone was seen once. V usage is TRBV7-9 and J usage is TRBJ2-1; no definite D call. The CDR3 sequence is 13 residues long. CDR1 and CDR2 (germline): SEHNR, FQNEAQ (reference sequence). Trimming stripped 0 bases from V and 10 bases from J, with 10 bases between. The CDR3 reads CASSLALYQEQFF. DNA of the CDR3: TGTGCCAGCAGCTTAGCGCTGTATCAGGAGCAGTTCTTC.